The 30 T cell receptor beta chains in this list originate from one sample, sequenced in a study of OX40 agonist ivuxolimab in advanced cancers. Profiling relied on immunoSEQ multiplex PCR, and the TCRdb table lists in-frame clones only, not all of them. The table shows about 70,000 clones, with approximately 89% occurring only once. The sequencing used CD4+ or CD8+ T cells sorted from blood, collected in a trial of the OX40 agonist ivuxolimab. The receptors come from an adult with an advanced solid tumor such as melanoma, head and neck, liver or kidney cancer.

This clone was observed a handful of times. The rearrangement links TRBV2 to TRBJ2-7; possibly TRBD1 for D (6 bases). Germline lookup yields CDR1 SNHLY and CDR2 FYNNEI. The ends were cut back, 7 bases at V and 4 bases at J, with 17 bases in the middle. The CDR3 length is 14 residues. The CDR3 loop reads CASTRDTGFYEQYF. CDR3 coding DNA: TGTGCCAGCACTCGGGACACAGGCTTTTACGAGCAGTACTTC.

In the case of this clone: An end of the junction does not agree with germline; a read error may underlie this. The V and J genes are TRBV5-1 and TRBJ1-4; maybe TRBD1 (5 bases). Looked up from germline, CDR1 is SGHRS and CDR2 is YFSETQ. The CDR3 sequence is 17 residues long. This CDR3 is CASSLDFGAVTNGKLFF. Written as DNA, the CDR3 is TGCGCCAGCAGCTTGGATTTTGGGGCAGTGACCAATGGAAAACTGTTTTTT.

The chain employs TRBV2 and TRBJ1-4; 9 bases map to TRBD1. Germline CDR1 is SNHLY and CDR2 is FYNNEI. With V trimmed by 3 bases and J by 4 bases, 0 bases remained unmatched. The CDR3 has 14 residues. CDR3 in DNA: TGTGCCAGCAGTGAGGACAGGGGTAATGAAAAACTGTTTTTT. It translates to CASSEDRGNEKLFF.

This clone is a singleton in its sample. The CDR3 protein is CASSAQGHNSPLHF. In DNA, the CDR3 is TGTGCCAGCAGTGCACAGGGGCATAATTCACCCCTCCACTTT. The chain employs TRBV6-4 and TRBJ1-6, with 7 bases aligning to TRBD1. Germline V gene sequence: CDR1 MRHNA, CDR2 SNTAGT. The CDR3 extends over 14 amino acids. With 4 bases clipped from V and 5 bases from J, the junction kept 2 bases outside the gene matches.

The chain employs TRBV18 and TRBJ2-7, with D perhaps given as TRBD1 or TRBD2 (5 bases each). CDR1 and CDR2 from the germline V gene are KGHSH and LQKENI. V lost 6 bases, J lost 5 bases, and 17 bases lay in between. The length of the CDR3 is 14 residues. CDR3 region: CASSPGTVKHEQYF. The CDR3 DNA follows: TGTGCCAGCTCGCCGGGGACGGTGAAGCACGAGCAGTACTTC.

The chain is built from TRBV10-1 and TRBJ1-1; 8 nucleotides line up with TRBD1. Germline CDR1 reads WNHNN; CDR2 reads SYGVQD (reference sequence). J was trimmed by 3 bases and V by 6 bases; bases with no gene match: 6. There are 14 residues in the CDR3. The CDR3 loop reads CASSPTGVDTEAFF. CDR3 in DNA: TGCGCCAGCAGCCCGACAGGGGTGGACACTGAAGCTTTCTTT.

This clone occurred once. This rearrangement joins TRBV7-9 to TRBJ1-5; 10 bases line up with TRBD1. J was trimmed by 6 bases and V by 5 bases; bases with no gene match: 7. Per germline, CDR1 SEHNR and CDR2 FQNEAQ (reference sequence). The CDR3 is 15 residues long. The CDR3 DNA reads TGTGCCAGCAGCCGCGGGACAGGGGAGTTTCAGCCCCAGCATTTT. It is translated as CASSRGTGEFQPQHF.

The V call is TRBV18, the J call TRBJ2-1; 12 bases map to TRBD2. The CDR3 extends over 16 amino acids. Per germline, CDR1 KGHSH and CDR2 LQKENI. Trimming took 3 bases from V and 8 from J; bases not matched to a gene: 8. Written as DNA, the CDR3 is TGTGCCAGCTCACCCAGTCCTAGCGGGGGGGCCGATGAGCAGTTCTTC. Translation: CASSPSPSGGADEQFF.

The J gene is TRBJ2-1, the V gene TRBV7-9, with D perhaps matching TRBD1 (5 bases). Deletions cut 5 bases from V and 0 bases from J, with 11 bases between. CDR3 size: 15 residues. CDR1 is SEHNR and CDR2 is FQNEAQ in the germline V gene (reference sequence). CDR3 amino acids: CASSAGHSSYNEQFF. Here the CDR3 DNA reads TGTGCCAGCAGCGCAGGACATAGCTCCTACAATGAGCAGTTCTTC. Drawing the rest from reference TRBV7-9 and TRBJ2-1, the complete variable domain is DTGVSQNPRHKITKRGQNVTFRCDPISEHNRLYWYRQTLGQGPEFLTYFQNEAQLEKSRLLSDRFSAERPKGSFSTLEIQRTEQGDSAMYLCASSAGHSSYNEQFFGPGTRLTVL.

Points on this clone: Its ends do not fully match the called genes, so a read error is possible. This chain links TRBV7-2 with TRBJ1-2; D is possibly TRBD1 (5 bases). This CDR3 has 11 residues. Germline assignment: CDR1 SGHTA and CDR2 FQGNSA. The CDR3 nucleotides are TGTGCCGGCAGGGTTGGGTATGGCTACACCTTC. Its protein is CAGRVGYGYTF. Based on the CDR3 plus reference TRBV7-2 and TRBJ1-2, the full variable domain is GAGVSQSPSNKVTEKGKDVELRCDPISGHTALYWYRQSLGQGLEFLIYFQGNSAPDKSGLPSDRFSAERTGGSVSTLTIQRTQQEDSAVYLCAGRVGYGYTFGSGTRLTVV.

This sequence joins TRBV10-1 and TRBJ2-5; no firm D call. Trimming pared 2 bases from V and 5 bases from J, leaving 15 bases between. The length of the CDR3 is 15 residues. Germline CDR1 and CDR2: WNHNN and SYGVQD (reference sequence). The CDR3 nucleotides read TGCGCCAGCAGTGAGGGGGTTGGTGATCAGGAGACCCAGTACTTC. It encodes CASSEGVGDQETQYF.

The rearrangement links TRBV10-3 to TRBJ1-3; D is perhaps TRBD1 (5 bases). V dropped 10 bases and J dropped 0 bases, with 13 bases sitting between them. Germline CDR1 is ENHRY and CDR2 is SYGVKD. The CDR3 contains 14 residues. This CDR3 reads CATGGGFSGNTIYF. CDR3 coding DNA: TGTGCCACGGGGGGGGGTTTCTCTGGAAACACCATATATTTT.

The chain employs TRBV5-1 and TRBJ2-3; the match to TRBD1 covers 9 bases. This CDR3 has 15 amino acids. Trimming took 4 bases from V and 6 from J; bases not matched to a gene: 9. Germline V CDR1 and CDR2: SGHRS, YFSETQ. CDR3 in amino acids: CASSTGTGSGDTQYF. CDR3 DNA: TGCGCCAGCAGCACCGGGACAGGGTCGGGTGATACGCAGTATTTT.

The CDR3 loop is CASRIGGGLGTGELFF. CDR3 nucleotide sequence: TGTGCCAGCCGAATAGGGGGCGGTTTAGGGACCGGGGAGCTGTTTTTT. The V and J genes are TRBV19 and TRBJ2-2; 7 nucleotides match TRBD1. The trim removed 9 bases at V and 5 bases at J, leaving 15 bases unmatched. The CDR3 has 16 amino acids. Germline CDR1 and CDR2: LNHDA and SQIVND (reference sequence).

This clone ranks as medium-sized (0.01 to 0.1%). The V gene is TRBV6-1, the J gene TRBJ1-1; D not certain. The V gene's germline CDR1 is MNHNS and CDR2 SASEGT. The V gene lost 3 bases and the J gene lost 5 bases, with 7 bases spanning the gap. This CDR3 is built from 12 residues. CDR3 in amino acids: CASSDWGTEAFF. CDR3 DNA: TGTGCCAGCAGTGACTGGGGAACTGAAGCTTTCTTT.

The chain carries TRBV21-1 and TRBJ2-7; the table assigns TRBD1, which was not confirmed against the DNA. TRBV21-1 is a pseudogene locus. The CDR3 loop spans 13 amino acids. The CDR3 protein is CASSKASSYEQYF. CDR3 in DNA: TGTGCCAGCAGCAAGGCCAGCTCCTACGAGCAGTACTTC.

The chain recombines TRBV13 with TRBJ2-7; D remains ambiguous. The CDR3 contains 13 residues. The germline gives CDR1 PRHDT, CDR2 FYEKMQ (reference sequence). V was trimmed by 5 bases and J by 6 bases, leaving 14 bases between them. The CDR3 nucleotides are TGTGCCAGCAGCCTACAAGGGTCGCGCGAGCAGTACTTC. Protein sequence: CASSLQGSREQYF.

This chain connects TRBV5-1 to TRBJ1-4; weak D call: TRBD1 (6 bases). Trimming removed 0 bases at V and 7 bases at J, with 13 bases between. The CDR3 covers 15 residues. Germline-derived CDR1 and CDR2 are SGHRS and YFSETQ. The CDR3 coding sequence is TGCGCCAGCAGCTTGGGGGGGCGCTTCTCTGAAAAACTGTTTTTT. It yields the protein CASSLGGRFSEKLFF.

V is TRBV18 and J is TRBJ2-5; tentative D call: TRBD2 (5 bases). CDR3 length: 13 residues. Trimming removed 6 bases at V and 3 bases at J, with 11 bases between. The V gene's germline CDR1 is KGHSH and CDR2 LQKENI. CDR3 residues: CASSRGTKETQYF. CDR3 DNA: TGTGCCAGCTCTCGGGGTACGAAAGAGACCCAGTACTTC.

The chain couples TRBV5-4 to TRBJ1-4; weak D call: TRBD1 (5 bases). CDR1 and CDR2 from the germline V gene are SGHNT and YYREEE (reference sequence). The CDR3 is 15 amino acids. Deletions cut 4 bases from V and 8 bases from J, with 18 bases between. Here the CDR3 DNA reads TGTGCCAGCAGCGCGAAACAGGAGATTGGAGAAAAACTGTTTTTT. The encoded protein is CASSAKQEIGEKLFF. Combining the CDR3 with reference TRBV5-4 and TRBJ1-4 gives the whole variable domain ETGVTQSPTHLIKTRGQQVTLRCSSQSGHNTVSWYQQALGQGPQFIFQYYREEENGRGNFPPRFSGLQFPNYSSELNVNALELDDSALYLCASSAKQEIGEKLFFGSGTQLSVL.

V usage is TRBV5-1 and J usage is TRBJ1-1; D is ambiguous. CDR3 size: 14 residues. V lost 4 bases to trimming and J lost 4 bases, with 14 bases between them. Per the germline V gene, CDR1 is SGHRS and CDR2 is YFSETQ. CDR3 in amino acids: CASSTGGGSTEAFF. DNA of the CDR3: TGCGCCAGCAGCACCGGAGGTGGAAGCACTGAAGCTTTCTTT.

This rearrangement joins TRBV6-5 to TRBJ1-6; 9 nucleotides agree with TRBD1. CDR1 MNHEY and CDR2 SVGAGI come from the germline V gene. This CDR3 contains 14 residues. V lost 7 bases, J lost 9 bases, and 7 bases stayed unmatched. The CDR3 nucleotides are TGTGCCAGCAAAAGTGACAGGGGGGGTTCACCCCTCCACTTT. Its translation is CASKSDRGGSPLHF.

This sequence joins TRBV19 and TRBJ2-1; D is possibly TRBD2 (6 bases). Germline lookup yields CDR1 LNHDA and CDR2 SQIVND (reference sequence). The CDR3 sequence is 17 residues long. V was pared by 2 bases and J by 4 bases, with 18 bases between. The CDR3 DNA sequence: TGTGCCAGTAGTATACTATATGGGACTGGCGCATACAATGAGCAGTTCTTC. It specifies CASSILYGTGAYNEQFF. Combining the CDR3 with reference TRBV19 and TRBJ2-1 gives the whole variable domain DGGITQSPKYLFRKEGQNVTLSCEQNLNHDAMYWYRQDPGQGLRLIYYSQIVNDFQKGDIAEGYSVSREKKESFPLTVTSAQKNPTAFYLCASSILYGTGAYNEQFFGPGTRLTVL.

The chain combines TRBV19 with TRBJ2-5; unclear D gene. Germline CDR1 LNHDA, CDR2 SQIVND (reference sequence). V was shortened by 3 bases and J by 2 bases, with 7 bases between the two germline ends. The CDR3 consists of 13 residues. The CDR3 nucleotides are TGTGCCAGTAGTATTCGTGTACAAGAGACCCAGTACTTC. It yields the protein CASSIRVQETQYF.

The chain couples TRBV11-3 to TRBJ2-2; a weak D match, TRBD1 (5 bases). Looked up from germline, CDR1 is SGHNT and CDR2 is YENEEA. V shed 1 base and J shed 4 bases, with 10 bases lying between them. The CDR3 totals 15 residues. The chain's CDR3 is CASSLGARATGELFF. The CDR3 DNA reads TGTGCCAGCAGCTTAGGGGCCAGGGCCACCGGGGAGCTGTTTTTT.

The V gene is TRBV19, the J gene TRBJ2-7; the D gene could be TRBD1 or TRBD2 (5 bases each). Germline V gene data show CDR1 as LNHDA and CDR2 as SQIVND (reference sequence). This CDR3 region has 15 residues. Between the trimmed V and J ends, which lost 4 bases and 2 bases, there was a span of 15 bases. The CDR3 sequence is CASSKARGATYEQYF. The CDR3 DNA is TGTGCCAGTAGTAAAGCTCGGGGCGCAACCTACGAGCAGTACTTC.

The CDR3 loop is CASSLLLTGTEAFF. Here the CDR3 DNA reads TGTGCCAGCAGCTTATTACTAACAGGTACTGAAGCTTTCTTT. The J gene is TRBJ1-1, the V gene TRBV7-2, with D maybe TRBD1 (5 bases). CDR3 length: 14 amino acids. Per the germline V gene, CDR1 is SGHTA and CDR2 is FQGNSA. V lost 2 bases and J 5 bases, leaving 12 bases between the germline ends.

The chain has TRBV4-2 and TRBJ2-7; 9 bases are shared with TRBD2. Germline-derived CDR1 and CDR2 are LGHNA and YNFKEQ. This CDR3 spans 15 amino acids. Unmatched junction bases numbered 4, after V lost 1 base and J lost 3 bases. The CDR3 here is CASSQGSGGFYEQYF. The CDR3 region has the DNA TGTGCCAGCAGCCAAGGTAGCGGGGGTTTCTACGAGCAGTACTTC.

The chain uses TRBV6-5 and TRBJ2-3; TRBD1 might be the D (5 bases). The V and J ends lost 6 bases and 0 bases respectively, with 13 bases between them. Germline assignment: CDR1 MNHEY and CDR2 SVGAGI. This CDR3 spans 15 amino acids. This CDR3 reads CASRRQLTSTDTQYF. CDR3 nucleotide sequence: TGTGCCAGCAGGAGACAGTTAACTAGCACAGATACGCAGTATTTT.

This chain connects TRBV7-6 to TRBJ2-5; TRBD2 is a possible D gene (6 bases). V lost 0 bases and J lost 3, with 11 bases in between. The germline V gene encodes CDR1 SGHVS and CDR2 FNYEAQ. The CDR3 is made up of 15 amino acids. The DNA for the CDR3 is TGTGCCAGCAGCTTAGCGCGGACGGGGGAAGAGACCCAGTACTTC. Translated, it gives CASSLARTGEETQYF.